A single sample is the source of the 19 T cell receptor beta chains below, sequenced in a study of CD8+CD57+ T cells in acquired aplastic anemia. Sequencing was done on patients that had shown CD8+CD57+ cell expansion by flow cytometry. The TCR beta profiling, which covered VDJ combination and CDR3 sequence, was carried out using genomic DNA as the template. TCRdb re-called the reads through MiXCR, storing one row per CDR3 protein. The top ten clones hold 0.8% to 0.85% of a sample with hundreds of thousands of distinct CDR3 sequences, about a third of them seen once. The sample taken for sequencing was sorted CD4+, CD8+, or CD8+CD57+ T cells (not recorded which) from PBMCs. The receptors stem from a human donor with aplastic anemia.

V is TRBV12-3 or TRBV12-4 and J is TRBJ2-3, with TRBD2 as a possible D gene (5 bases). Trimming took off 0 bases at V and 6 bases at J, with 10 bases between the two ends. CDR3 length: 14 amino acids. The CDR3 region has the DNA TGTGCCAGCAGTTTAGCGCATGCTAGCGATACGCAGTATTTT. Encoded protein: CASSLAHASDTQYF.

This clonotype turned up a few times. The chain links TRBV10-3 to TRBJ2-7, with 11 positions matching TRBD1. CDR3 length: 14 amino acids. Per germline, CDR1 ENHRY and CDR2 SYGVKD. J gave up 3 bases and V 10 bases, and 8 bases lay outside the gene matches. CDR3 nucleotide sequence: TGTGCCAGCAGGATCGGGACAGGGGGCTACGAGCAGTACTTC. Translating it yields CASRIGTGGYEQYF.

This chain links TRBV4-3 with TRBJ1-3; 7 positions match TRBD1. Germline V gene lookup returns CDR1 LGHNA and CDR2 YSLEER. CDR3 length equals 15 residues. V trimming: 5 bases; J trimming: 4 bases; junction bases outside the gene matches: 8. CDR3 in DNA: TGCGCCAGCAGCTTAACCAGGGGGACCGGAAACACCATATATTTT. This codes for CASSLTRGTGNTIYF.

The sample holds many counts of this clonotype. The V gene is TRBV29-1, the J gene TRBJ1-1; the D is unclear. The length of the CDR3 is 13 residues. Germline loops: CDR1 SQVTM, CDR2 ANQGSEA. Trimming left V 4 bases short and J 0 bases short, with 9 bases between. The CDR3 nucleotides read TGCAGCGTTGGGAGGGTCATGAACACTGAAGCTTTCTTT. Amino acids: CSVGRVMNTEAFF.

V gene TRBV25-1 combines with J gene TRBJ1-1; D call uncertain. Germline-derived CDR1 and CDR2 are MGHDK and SYGVNS. The CDR3 runs 13 residues. The CDR3 protein is CARVVGRVTEAFF. DNA of the CDR3: TGTGCTAGAGTTGTAGGGAGGGTGACTGAAGCTTTCTTT.

Note on this clonotype: The junction does not match germline at one end; this may be a read error. This sequence joins TRBV9 and TRBJ2-7; D not resolved. The CDR3 is 14 amino acids. Germline V lookup: CDR1 SGDLS, CDR2 YYNGEE. The CDR3 nucleotides read TGTGCCGGCAGCGTAGAACACTCGGCCTACGAGCAGTACTTC. Translated: CAGSVEHSAYEQYF.

Many counts were recorded for this clonotype. J is TRBJ2-7 and V is TRBV29-1; D unresolved. CDR1 and CDR2 from the germline V gene are SQVTM and ANQGSEA. Trimming pared 4 bases from V and 3 bases from J, leaving 4 bases between. CDR3 length equals 10 residues. The CDR3, as DNA: TGCAGCGTTGCTGACTACGAGCAGTACTTC. Residues: CSVADYEQYF.

V gene TRBV11-3 combines with J gene TRBJ2-5; 12 bases are a match to TRBD2. The CDR3 length is 16 residues. Germline values: CDR1 SGHNT, CDR2 YENEEA. Trimming removed 6 bases from V and 5 bases from J; junction bases left unmatched: 10. CDR3 amino acids: CASRGLAGYRGETQYF. In nucleotides, the CDR3 is TGTGCCAGCAGGGGACTAGCGGGTTACAGGGGGGAGACCCAGTACTTC.

This clonotype has a count of ten or more. V gene TRBV7-9 combines with J gene TRBJ1-2, with D possibly being TRBD1 (6 bases). The CDR3 is 13 amino acids. The germline V gene encodes CDR1 SEHNR and CDR2 FQNEAQ (reference sequence). V was cut by 11 bases and J by 3 bases, with 16 bases left in between. The CDR3 reads CAWRPRGHYGYTF. The CDR3, as DNA: TGTGCCTGGAGGCCGCGGGGGCACTATGGCTACACCTTC.

This clonotype was picked up many times. The chain recombines TRBV5-1 with TRBJ2-7; D unclear. V dropped 0 bases and J dropped 5 bases, with 6 bases sitting between them. The CDR3 is 12 amino acids. The V gene's germline CDR1 is SGHRS and CDR2 YFSETQ. The CDR3 loop is CASSLDGNEQYF. In DNA, the CDR3 is TGCGCCAGCAGCTTGGATGGCAACGAGCAGTACTTC.

This clonotype was counted at least ten times. The chain employs TRBV12-3 or TRBV12-4 and TRBJ2-7, with D tentatively TRBD2 (6 bases). The germline V and J ends were trimmed by 5 bases and 1 base, with 15 bases remaining between them. The CDR3 has 15 residues. The CDR3 sequence is CASSPRRDGSYEQYF. For the CDR3, the DNA is TGTGCCAGCAGTCCCCGGCGGGATGGGTCCTACGAGCAGTACTTC.

The J gene is TRBJ1-5, the V gene TRBV7-9; weak D call: TRBD1 (6 bases). CDR1 and CDR2 from the germline V gene are SEHNR and FQNEAQ (reference sequence). This CDR3 has 17 amino acids. Trimming cost V 3 bases and J 6 bases, with 21 bases left between them. CDR3 sequence (DNA): TGTGCCAGCAGCTTGGTCAGCGGGGCAGGGGCTGGTCAGCCCCAGCATTTT. Amino acids: CASSLVSGAGAGQPQHF.

The chain has TRBV29-1 and TRBJ1-2; the D gene is possibly TRBD1 (6 bases). Trimming cost V 7 bases and J 2 bases, with 8 bases left between them. CDR1 and CDR2 from the germline V gene are SQVTM and ANQGSEA. The CDR3 runs to 11 residues. This chain's CDR3 is CSAGQNYGYTF. Here the CDR3 DNA reads TGCAGCGCTGGACAGAACTATGGCTACACCTTC.

This clonotype has a count of ten or more. V usage is TRBV7-2 and J usage is TRBJ1-2; D is ambiguous. CDR3 length equals 13 residues. Trimming pared 2 bases from V and 3 bases from J, leaving 7 bases between. Germline lookup yields CDR1 SGHTA and CDR2 FQGNSA. The CDR3 region has the DNA TGTGCCAGCAGCTTATCCAGAGACTATGGCTACACCTTC. Translating it yields CASSLSRDYGYTF.

A single count supports this clonotype. A much larger clone differs from this one at a single base, so this may be a read error. This rearrangement joins TRBV11-2 to TRBJ1-5; D perhaps matches TRBD1 (6 bases). This CDR3 is 15 amino acids long. Germline V gene lookup returns CDR1 SGHAT and CDR2 FQNNGV. In nucleotides, the CDR3 is TGTACCAGCAGCACCTTAACAGGGAGCAATCAGCCCCAGCATTTT. This codes for CTSSTLTGSNQPQHF.

CDR3 DNA: TGTGCCAGCAGTTTAGGGACCGCGCGGAATGGCTACACCTTC. Its translation is CASSLGTARNGYTF. The chain joins TRBV12-3 or TRBV12-4 to TRBJ1-2; D unresolved. Trimming removed 1 base at V and 6 bases at J, with 12 bases between. CDR3 size: 14 residues.

This clonotype was seen more than once but under ten times. This chain connects TRBV27 to TRBJ1-2; D is undetermined. The germline gives CDR1 MNHEY, CDR2 SMNVEV (reference sequence). The length of the CDR3 is 14 residues. With 1 base removed from V and 8 bases from J, the gap between germline ends came to 14 bases. The CDR3 DNA is TGTGCCAGCAGTTTATATAGGCAAGCGGGGGGCTACACCTTC. Translation: CASSLYRQAGGYTF.

This clonotype showed up just a few times. The chain combines TRBV20-1 with TRBJ2-1, with 9 bases aligning to TRBD2. The CDR3 is 15 amino acids. The V and J ends lost 0 bases and 5 bases, in that order; junction bases with no gene match: 5. The germline gives CDR1 DFQATT, CDR2 SNEGSKA (reference sequence). For the CDR3, the DNA is TGCAGTGCTAGAGATCTGGCGGGGGGGGACAATGAGCAGTTCTTC. Translated, it gives CSARDLAGGDNEQFF.

This clonotype occurred many times. V is TRBV7-2 and J is TRBJ2-5, with 7 bases lining up with TRBD2. The CDR3 runs to 15 residues. CDR1 is SGHTA and CDR2 is FQGNSA in the germline V gene. With 5 bases clipped from V and 2 bases from J, the junction kept 8 bases outside the gene matches. CDR3: CASSLGLPSQETQYF. DNA of the CDR3: TGTGCCAGCAGCCTGGGACTACCGTCACAAGAGACCCAGTACTTC.